This T cell receptor beta chain was sequenced during a study of T-cell memory formation after mild COVID-19. V was pared by 3 bases and J by 7 bases, with 6 bases of the junction left unmatched. This CDR3 contains 15 residues. In germline, CDR1 is LGHNA, CDR2 YNFKEQ. TCRdb used MiXCR to reprocess the 5' RACE reads, holding one entry per CDR3 protein. Among about 200,000 distinct CDR3 sequences listed, over 7.5% were seen once. This receptor was taken from a man younger than 30 who had mild COVID-19 (a few samples of this study predate the infection). Cell type and time point are not known. The J gene is TRBJ1-4, the V gene TRBV4-2; TRBD1 matches 9 bases. The specimen was PBMCs or a T cell subset sorted from them (not recorded which). CDR3 nucleotide sequence: TGTGCCAGCAGCCAGGCGGGACAGGGCAGTGAAAAACTGTTTTTT. This gives the protein CASSQAGQGSEKLFF.